This T cell receptor (beta chain) was documented in a study of radiation and T cells in renal cell carcinoma (dated by TCRdb to the early 2020s). Background for the entire study: A total of 50 to 60 samples underwent TCR beta sequencing, made up of approximately 26 tumors and approximately 27 peripheral blood samples. In the 40 to 60 samples combined, several million unique CDR3 nucleotide sequences were found, encoding 2 million to 3 million unique CDR3 amino acid sequences. The final blood draw was performed at 4 weeks after radiation, at the same time as nephrectomy. Overall results and qualifications from the work: An increase in top tumor clonotypes in blood was observed from baseline to 2 weeks post-radiation, followed by contraction by 4 weeks, which was taken to suggest transient expansion of tumor-resident clones. No pretreatment tumor biopsies were available, so the baseline intratumoral presence of clonotypes could not be determined. Effects of radiation dose or scheduling on the TCR repertoire could not be addressed with the single-armed trial design. Dynamics of the blood repertoire were not tracked past 4 weeks after treatment.

Turning to this clone: Its cognate antigen has yet to be identified. Base-call qualities are not available, and no considerably larger clone is one nucleotide away.

Following the manufacturer's recommendations, the immunoSEQ kit was used to generate TCR beta libraries from genomic DNA. For library preparation, a first multiplex PCR was performed with proprietary primers, followed by a second PCR in which unique barcodes were added, and bead cleanups were performed after each round. Each sample batch included a kit-provided positive control reaction and a negative control reaction. The final libraries were assessed on an Agilent 4200 TapeStation D1000 ScreenTape, pooled by volume, and quantified by qPCR. An Illumina NextSeq500 fitted with a MidOutput 150-cycle cartridge performed the sequencing, running 156 Read1 cycles and 15 Index1 cycles with the kit's custom primers. The pooled library was loaded at 1.0 pM, and about 20% PhiX control was spiked in. The source study handled its data this way. Vendor-processed data were analyzed in R, with a clonotype defined as all T cells sharing the same CDR3 nucleotide sequence. In the clone abundance analyses, frequencies in each sample were normalized to that sample's 10,000 most abundant clones. Before analysis, public T cell clones were removed, and these numbered fewer than five per sample on average. A difference in abundance of at least 32-fold between compartments was used to define tumor-enriched and baseline blood-enriched clonotypes. A beta-binomial differential abundance model was used to identify clonotypes that expanded or contracted between blood time points. Tumor-blood repertoire similarity was measured with the Baroni-Urbani and Buser coefficient, and group comparisons used two-tailed Wilcoxon tests in R. TCRdb obtained this table from immuneACCESS and retained in-frame rearrangements with V and J assigned. These tables miss some clones; where compared with another copy, unresolved V genes account for less than half of the shortfall, and the remainder is unexplained. V and J calls and clone size are as listed in that table; D and trimming were resolved from the DNA. Here the sample has roughly 160,000 clones; about 88% occur a single time. About 11% of the sample is held by the ten biggest clonotypes.

The CDR3 starts with the cysteine, ends with the phenylalanine, and has 15 residues. Left in the record is the CDR3 DNA by itself, 45 bases read in frame from the first base. The V end loses 5 bases and the J end loses 4 bases, and a stretch of 17 bases separates them. Taken from the germline V gene, the CDR1 and CDR2 loops are SNHLY and FYNNEI. This specimen's time point label, interpreted: blood 4 weeks post-SBRT, at nephrectomy. This specimen's treatment or condition label, interpreted: 15 Gy SBRT to primary tumor, nephrectomy 4 weeks later. The samples were drawn from a clinical trial, where primary renal cell carcinomas were treated with 15 Gy of stereotactic body radiation therapy and then removed by nephrectomy 4 weeks afterward. To track tumor-enriched clonotypes, serial peripheral blood was sampled from radiation-treated patients at baseline and at 2 weeks and 4 weeks after SBRT. Every patient's renal cell carcinoma showed clear cell pathology. The QIAamp DNA Blood Mini Kit (Qiagen) was used to prepare genomic DNA for TCR sequencing. The analyses included just those samples that passed every quality control check.

Sequenced material: blood, taken from a patient whose treatment included radiotherapy and nephrectomy. The sequence was obtained from a woman between 45 and 60 years old with renal cell carcinoma. The rearrangement combines TRBV2 with TRBJ1-1; there is no confident call for the D gene. The encoded CDR3 is CASSLGPEVGTEAFF. The DNA sequence follows: TGTGCCAGCAGTCTTGGTCCCGAGGTAGGCACTGAAGCTTTCTTT.